This TCR beta chain came from a study of blood T cells in healthy people across ages (dated by TCRdb to about 2015). Regarding the complete study: Template switching captured roughly one uniquely barcoded TCR beta cDNA molecule per two T cells in model experiments. Using deep sequencing normalized with unique cDNA molecular identifiers, the study measured how TCR beta repertoire diversity changes with age. The donors were divided into four age groups: young (average around 15 years), middle-aged (about 41), aged (around 59) and long-lived (about 90). Donors of different ages were randomly distributed across sequencing lanes to avoid experimental bias. Using the same blood draw, the study looked at two additional independent replicas of 1 million unique cDNA reads for two donors, one aged 18 to 30 and the other aged 80 or older.

Notes on this clonotype: Its antigen specificity is not known. No base-level quality is on record; no much larger clone is a single base apart.

Libraries were made using 5' RACE. The instrument given in TCRdb is Illumina HiSeq 2500. A second PCR of about 6 to 12 cycles was run with a J-beta primer mix and a sample-barcoded 5' primer. A unique molecular identifier was introduced onto each TCR beta cDNA molecule by a template-switch 5' adaptor carrying 12 random nucleotides. Each sample yielded at least 3 million CDR3-containing paired-end reads. The Mint cDNA synthesis kit, primed by a TRBC-specific oligonucleotide, was used to synthesize first-strand cDNA from all RNA. All cDNA was treated with uracil-DNA glycosylase and then went through a first 18-cycle PCR with the universal primers M1SS and BC2_uni_R. The original pipeline was this. For normalization, 1 million high-quality reads were randomly selected from each sample, with every read carrying a distinct molecular identifier. Instead of being binned into consensus sequences, reads that shared molecular identifiers were thrown out. MiTCR, run with a Q25 quality threshold and the strictest error-elimination algorithm, handled CDR3 identification, clonotype clustering and error correction. A nonparametric unseen species model with Euler transformation was used to estimate lower-bound total TCR beta diversity. Using fastp at Q25 and MiXCR, TCRdb reprocessed the public reads and kept productive beta chains. Rows are combined by CDR3 protein, so each entry shows the most common genes and DNA. For this entry, the V and J calls and clone size follow TCRdb and not the study's own pipeline. The sample table lists about 640,000 distinct CDR3 sequences, 45% to 65% of them with a count of one. 30% to 45% of the sample is held by the ten biggest clonotypes.

Overall study results and their limits: As age increased, observed TCR beta diversity per million T cells dropped in a roughly linear way, and a significant reduction was already evident by age roughly 40. Since profiling was done on bulk unsorted PBMCs, naive and antigen-experienced compartments could not be conclusively compared. Estimates of total diversity based on one million sequenced T cells were considered lower bounds and underestimates. The CMV infection status of donors was not known, potentially confounding age-related changes in expanded clonotypes. Compared with the aged group, the long-lived group had more naive CD4+ T cells, fewer expanded clones and increased TCR diversity, suggesting age selection. Observed TCR beta diversity correlated strongly with the percentage of naive T cells measured by flow cytometry.

Systemically healthy Caucasian individuals from Russia, around 39 in total and aged about 6 to 95 years, were included as donors. Each donor gave ten milliliters of peripheral blood, collected into EDTA-treated Vacutainer tubes. Ficoll-Paque density-gradient centrifugation was used to isolate PBMCs, with at least 6.5 million obtained per sample. Total RNA, at least 6 micrograms per sample, was extracted from PBMCs with Trizol reagent. The percentages of naive CD45RAhigh/CD27high T cells were determined by flow cytometry on a PBMC aliquot from every donor. As encoded in the germline V gene (reference sequence), CDR1 is DFQATT while CDR2 is SNEGSKA. The V end loses 0 bases and the J end loses 0 bases, and a stretch of 8 bases separates them. The CDR3 has 14 amino acids, counting the end cysteine and phenylalanine. Only the CDR3 part of the read is kept: 42 bases, read in frame from the first base.

This sequence originates from a man aged 55 to 69 in good health. The chain is encoded by TRBV20-1 joined to TRBJ1-1, with no confidently assigned D gene. The material sequenced was blood. The CDR3 protein sequence reads: CSARERTVNTEAFF. The DNA is TGCAGTGCTAGAGAACGGACGGTGAACACTGAAGCTTTCTTT.